Below, 20 T cell receptor beta chains from the same sample are listed, as sequenced in a study of identical twins. TCRdb re-called the 5' RACE reads with MiXCR, one entry per CDR3 protein. The sample holds approximately 630,000 distinct CDR3 sequences, about 7.1% seen once. This sample also appeared in a second study, on yellow fever vaccine responses in identical twins.

Material: PBMCs. The source of these receptors is a woman in her late teens or twenties in good health.

This clonotype was recorded a few times. J is TRBJ1-5 and V is TRBV3-1; 9 nucleotides align to TRBD1. The CDR3 loop spans 15 amino acids. Germline lookup yields CDR1 LGHDT and CDR2 YNNKEL (reference sequence). V lost 3 bases to trimming and J lost 6 bases; unmatched junction nucleotides: 6. This CDR3 reads CASSQTGGSGQPQHF. In DNA form, the CDR3 reads TGTGCCAGCAGCCAGACAGGGGGGAGCGGTCAGCCCCAGCATTTT.

In this sample, this clonotype turned up many times. The chain couples TRBV27 to TRBJ1-2; D is uncertain. The CDR3 is 12 residues long. Germline V gene data show CDR1 as MNHEY and CDR2 as SMNVEV (reference sequence). Trimming removed 8 bases at V and 7 bases at J, with 14 bases between. The DNA of the CDR3 is TGTGCCAGCGGCCGGGGAGATTTTGGCTACACCTTC. This translates into CASGRGDFGYTF.

The V call is TRBV15, the J call TRBJ2-5; a weak D match, TRBD2 (5 bases). The germline V gene has CDR1 LNHNV and CDR2 YYDKDF (reference sequence). This CDR3 region has 16 residues. Trimming cost V 5 bases and J 2 bases, with 18 bases left between them. CDR3 protein: CATSEGALVSQETQYF. The CDR3 coding sequence is TGTGCCACCAGCGAGGGAGCACTAGTCTCTCAAGAGACCCAGTACTTC.

This clonotype was counted many times. V gene TRBV11-3 combines with J gene TRBJ2-3; 13 nucleotides agree with TRBD2. Germline V gene data show CDR1 as SGHNT and CDR2 as YENEEA. CDR3 length: 16 amino acids. V was pared by 3 bases and J by 6 bases, with 6 bases of the junction left unmatched. The CDR3 nucleotides read TGTGCCAGCAGCTTCACCGGGACTAGCGGGACGGATACGCAGTATTTT. Translation: CASSFTGTSGTDTQYF.

The chain joins TRBV4-1 to TRBJ2-5, with 8 nucleotides matching TRBD2. This CDR3 comprises 16 residues. V trimming: 2 bases; J trimming: 7 bases; junction bases outside the gene matches: 12. Germline CDR1 is MGHRA and CDR2 is YSYEKL. The CDR3 coding sequence is TGCGCCAGCAGCCAAAGTGCCGGGGGGGGATGGGGGACCCAGTACTTC. Translated, it gives CASSQSAGGGWGTQYF.

This clonotype was found a few times. This chain joins TRBV24-1 and TRBJ2-3; 9 bases align to TRBD2. The V and J ends lost 4 bases and 3 bases, in that order; junction bases with no gene match: 7. Germline V lookup: CDR1 KGHDR, CDR2 SFDVKD. CDR3 length: 16 residues. The CDR3 nucleotides read TGTGCCACCAGTGACGCGGGAGGGCCAGTGACAGATACGCAGTATTTT. Encoded protein: CATSDAGGPVTDTQYF.

This clonotype occurred a few times. This chain uses TRBV28 with TRBJ2-6; weak D call: TRBD1 (5 bases). Between the trimmed V and J ends, which lost 5 bases and 0 bases, there was a span of 11 bases. The CDR3 covers 16 residues. Germline-derived CDR1 and CDR2 are MDHEN and SYDVKM. CDR3 sequence: CASSKAGNSGANVLTF. CDR3 DNA sequence: TGTGCCAGCAGTAAAGCAGGGAACTCTGGGGCCAACGTCCTGACTTTC.

The table lists this clonotype with many counts. This rearrangement joins TRBV20-1 to TRBJ2-1; the match to TRBD2 covers 9 bases. The CDR3 loop spans 15 amino acids. Germline assignment: CDR1 DFQATT and CDR2 SNEGSKA (reference sequence). J gave up 5 bases and V 6 bases, and 11 bases lay outside the gene matches. This chain's CDR3 is CSAYDRGGVDNEQFF. In DNA form, the CDR3 reads TGCAGTGCCTACGACCGCGGGGGGGTGGACAATGAGCAGTTCTTC.

The chain joins TRBV3-1 to TRBJ1-3; D remains unclear. The V end lost 4 bases, the J end lost 4 bases, and 14 bases lay between the germline ends. The CDR3 is 15 residues long. Per germline, CDR1 LGHDT and CDR2 YNNKEL (reference sequence). CDR3 amino acids: CASSPFDTAGNTIYF. The CDR3 DNA reads as TGTGCCAGCAGCCCCTTTGACACGGCAGGAAACACCATATATTTT.

This clonotype turned up a few times. This chain joins TRBV4-1 and TRBJ2-2, with D perhaps being TRBD1 or TRBD2 (5 bases each). Germline V gene data show CDR1 as MGHRA and CDR2 as YSYEKL. The CDR3 has 15 amino acids. Trimming shortened V by 5 bases and J by 1 base, and 11 bases separated the two germline ends. The CDR3 DNA reads TGCGCCAGCAGCGGCCTGGGGGTGAACACCGGGGAGCTGTTTTTT. As protein: CASSGLGVNTGELFF.

This clonotype was detected only a few times. This rearrangement joins TRBV2 to TRBJ1-1; TRBD1 might be the D (5 bases). V was cut by 6 bases and J by 1 base, with 18 bases left in between. The CDR3 contains 16 residues. Germline V lookup: CDR1 SNHLY, CDR2 FYNNEI. The CDR3 DNA is TGTGCCAGCAGGACCGGGAGGGGCAGAGCGAACACTGAAGCTTTCTTT. This sequence encodes CASRTGRGRANTEAFF.

The chain recombines TRBV20-1 with TRBJ2-5; 10 nucleotides agree with TRBD1. V was pared by 2 bases and J by 3 bases, with 6 bases of the junction left unmatched. Germline lookup yields CDR1 DFQATT and CDR2 SNEGSKA (reference sequence). The CDR3 is made up of 15 amino acids. The CDR3 DNA reads as TGCAGTGCTAGAATTCCAGGACAGGGGGAAGAGACCCAGTACTTC. Amino acid sequence: CSARIPGQGEETQYF.

Only a few counts were recorded for this clonotype. The chain joins TRBV7-9 to TRBJ2-2; D ambiguous. The CDR3 covers 16 residues. CDR1 and CDR2 from the germline V gene are SEHNR and FQNEAQ (reference sequence). With 4 bases removed from V and 4 bases from J, the gap between germline ends came to 16 bases. The CDR3 region has the DNA TGTGCCAGCAGCTCAAGACCCGTCGGCAGCACCGGGGAGCTGTTTTTT. This encodes CASSSRPVGSTGELFF.

This clonotype was picked up a small number of times. The chain links TRBV3-1 to TRBJ1-6; D not certain. V gave up 0 bases and J gave up 7 bases, with 7 bases separating them. This CDR3 is 14 amino acids long. CDR1 is LGHDT and CDR2 is YNNKEL in the germline V gene (reference sequence). Written as DNA, the CDR3 is TGTGCCAGCAGCCAAGATTTTGGCAATTCACCCCTCCACTTT. Translation: CASSQDFGNSPLHF.

This clonotype has more than one count but fewer than ten. The chain is built from TRBV3-1 and TRBJ2-1, with D perhaps matching TRBD2 (5 bases). The CDR3 is 15 amino acids. Trimming left V 2 bases short and J 3 bases short, with 11 bases between. Germline V lookup: CDR1 LGHDT, CDR2 YNNKEL (reference sequence). The CDR3 loop is CASSQSGAGYNEQFF. The CDR3, as DNA: TGTGCCAGCAGCCAAAGCGGCGCCGGCTACAATGAGCAGTTCTTC.

This clonotype appeared many times. The chain joins TRBV4-1 to TRBJ1-2, with a weak D call TRBD1 (5 bases). The CDR3 runs 15 residues. Germline CDR1 is MGHRA and CDR2 is YSYEKL. Deletions cut 0 bases from V and 3 bases from J, with 11 bases between. This chain's CDR3 is CASSQERGRDYGYTF. The CDR3 DNA sequence: TGCGCCAGCAGCCAAGAGAGGGGAAGGGACTATGGCTACACCTTC.

This clonotype was observed a handful of times. This chain links TRBV7-9 with TRBJ2-1, with D possibly TRBD2 on 6 matching bases. From germline, CDR1 is SEHNR and CDR2 FQNEAQ (reference sequence). The CDR3 is 13 amino acids. Trimming took 5 bases from V and 5 from J, leaving 10 bases between them. The CDR3 protein is CASSRTNDNEQFF. The CDR3 DNA reads TGTGCCAGCAGCAGGACTAACGACAATGAGCAGTTCTTC.

This clonotype was observed a few times. The chain is built from TRBV18 and TRBJ2-1; TRBD1 aligns across 10 bases. The CDR3 totals 18 residues. Per the germline V gene, CDR1 is KGHSH and CDR2 is LQKENI. V shed 8 bases and J 7 bases; nucleotides not matched to a gene: 20. The CDR3 sequence: CASQPRDRGPNLGNEQFF. CDR3 nucleotide sequence: TGTGCCAGCCAACCCCGGGACAGGGGTCCCAACCTGGGTAATGAGCAGTTCTTC.

Only a few counts were recorded for this clonotype. The J gene is TRBJ2-1, the V gene TRBV14; 10 nucleotides match TRBD2. The CDR3 is 17 residues long. V trimming: 0 bases; J trimming: 5 bases; junction bases outside the gene matches: 7. Germline-derived CDR1 and CDR2 are SGHDN and FVKESK. CDR3 sequence: CASSQELFTSGDNEQFF. The CDR3 DNA follows: TGTGCCAGCAGCCAAGAGTTGTTCACTAGCGGGGACAATGAGCAGTTCTTC.

The V and J genes are TRBV12-3 or TRBV12-4 and TRBJ2-7, with 8 nucleotides matching TRBD1. V gave up 0 bases and J gave up 2 bases; unmatched junction bases: 3. This CDR3 is 15 amino acids long. CDR3 sequence: CASSLATGGTYEQYF. The CDR3 nucleotides are TGTGCCAGCAGTTTAGCAACAGGGGGTACCTACGAGCAGTACTTC.